These 29 T cell receptor beta chains share one sample of origin, sequenced in a study of T cells after yellow fever vaccination. From the 5' RACE reads, TCRdb called clonotypes with MiXCR, one entry per CDR3 protein. This table holds roughly 310,000 distinct CDR3 sequences, 8% to 10% found once. Specimen: PBMCs, collected on the day of the first yellow fever vaccination. The origin of the receptors is a man aged 18 to 29 who received the YFV17D yellow fever vaccine.

This clonotype was observed a handful of times. The chain has TRBV28 and TRBJ2-3; possible D gene TRBD1, 7 bases. The CDR3 is 15 amino acids. Germline values: CDR1 MDHEN, CDR2 SYDVKM. V lost 6 bases, J lost 3 bases, and 16 bases lay in between. CDR3 protein: CASRSRQGLTDTQYF. The CDR3 coding sequence is TGTGCCAGCAGATCCAGACAGGGACTTACAGATACGCAGTATTTT.

This rearrangement joins TRBV7-2 to TRBJ2-7; D unclear. The CDR3 consists of 13 residues. V dropped 5 bases and J dropped 5 bases, with 13 bases sitting between them. CDR1 and CDR2 (germline): SGHTA, FQGNSA. CDR3 sequence: CASSVRLVHEQYF. CDR3 DNA sequence: TGTGCCAGCAGCGTCCGACTGGTTCACGAGCAGTACTTC. The full variable domain, completed using reference TRBV7-2 and TRBJ2-7, is GAGVSQSPSNKVTEKGKDVELRCDPISGHTALYWYRQSLGQGLEFLIYFQGNSAPDKSGLPSDRFSAERTGGSVSTLTIQRTQQEDSAVYLCASSVRLVHEQYFGPGTRLTVT.

This sequence joins TRBV27 and TRBJ1-5; D uncertain. V dropped 8 bases and J dropped 7 bases, with 12 bases sitting between them. Germline CDR1 MNHEY, CDR2 SMNVEV (reference sequence). The CDR3 is 12 amino acids. CDR3 loop: CASGRSLQPQHF. The CDR3 DNA sequence: TGTGCCAGCGGACGGAGTTTACAGCCCCAGCATTTT.

This clonotype was detected only a few times. The chain combines TRBV5-1 with TRBJ2-7, with a weak D call TRBD1 (5 bases). V lost 2 bases and J 2 bases, leaving 14 bases between the germline ends. From germline, CDR1 is SGHRS and CDR2 YFSETQ. The CDR3 sequence is 15 residues long. The CDR3 region is CASSLSPGSTYEQYF. In DNA, the CDR3 is TGCGCCAGCAGCTTATCGCCAGGGTCCACCTACGAGCAGTACTTC.

The sample holds many counts of this clonotype. The rearrangement uses TRBV7-2 and TRBJ2-3; D not certain. With 1 base removed from V and 6 bases from J, the gap between germline ends came to 11 bases. Germline values: CDR1 SGHTA, CDR2 FQGNSA. The CDR3 runs to 14 residues. The CDR3 reads CASSLVDGSDTQYF. The CDR3 DNA reads as TGTGCCAGCAGCTTAGTCGACGGGTCGGATACGCAGTATTTT.

This clonotype was picked up many times. The chain recombines TRBV5-5 with TRBJ2-5; no clear D gene. The length of the CDR3 is 14 residues. Germline CDR1 reads SGHKS; CDR2 reads YYEKEE (reference sequence). Trimming took off 5 bases at V and 0 bases at J, with 11 bases between the two ends. CDR3: CASRNLLNQETQYF. In nucleotides, the CDR3 is TGTGCCAGCAGGAACCTGTTAAACCAAGAGACCCAGTACTTC.

This clonotype occurred a few times. J is TRBJ2-1 and V is TRBV11-3; 9 bases are a match to TRBD2. The V gene's germline CDR1 is SGHNT and CDR2 YENEEA. V was clipped by 1 base and J by 12 bases; unmatched bases: 10. This CDR3 is 15 amino acids long. The CDR3 is CASSLALAGPHGQFF. The CDR3 DNA reads TGTGCCAGCAGCTTAGCCCTAGCGGGACCCCACGGGCAGTTCTTC.

This clonotype was observed a handful of times. The chain combines TRBV5-1 with TRBJ1-1; D is undetermined. The CDR3 runs 14 residues. Trimming cost V 7 bases and J 2 bases, with 15 bases left between them. Germline assignment: CDR1 SGHRS and CDR2 YFSETQ. CDR3 DNA sequence: TGCGCCAGCGGCTACCTCTACGGCAACACTGAAGCTTTCTTT. It specifies CASGYLYGNTEAFF.

This rearrangement joins TRBV4-1 to TRBJ1-3; weak D call: TRBD1 (5 bases). Germline-derived CDR1 and CDR2 are MGHRA and YSYEKL. V lost 4 bases and J 0 bases, leaving 16 bases between the germline ends. The CDR3 sequence is 17 residues long. In DNA form, the CDR3 reads TGCGCCAGCAGCCGAACGCGGAGGGGTGACTCTGGAAACACCATATATTTT. Translation: CASSRTRRGDSGNTIYF.

This clonotype occurred a few times. The chain recombines TRBV9 with TRBJ2-6; D unclear. CDR3 length: 17 amino acids. V was cut by 0 bases and J by 1 base, with 11 bases left in between. Germline V lookup: CDR1 SGDLS, CDR2 YYNGEE. CDR3 protein: CASSVGDGASGANVLTF. In DNA, the CDR3 is TGTGCCAGCAGCGTAGGCGACGGCGCGTCTGGGGCCAACGTCCTGACTTTC.

The gene calls are TRBV7-6 and TRBJ2-3; 11 positions match TRBD2. Unmatched junction bases numbered 7, after V lost 1 base and J lost 1 base. In germline, CDR1 is SGHVS, CDR2 FNYEAQ. The CDR3 has 18 amino acids. The CDR3 loop is CASSLDPSSGGRTDTQYF. CDR3 nucleotides: TGTGCCAGCAGCTTAGACCCGTCTAGCGGGGGGCGCACAGATACGCAGTATTTT.

This clonotype has more than one count but fewer than ten. V is TRBV12-5 and J is TRBJ2-5; perhaps TRBD2 as D (6 bases). Per germline, CDR1 LGHNT and CDR2 FRNRAP. The V end was cut by 6 bases, the J end by 5 bases, with 16 bases between. This CDR3 is built from 14 residues. This CDR3 is CASGRDSTGETQYF. CDR3 in DNA: TGTGCTAGTGGGAGGGACTCCACGGGGGAGACCCAGTACTTC.

This chain connects TRBV24-1 to TRBJ2-2; the match to TRBD2 covers 9 bases. In germline, CDR1 is KGHDR, CDR2 SFDVKD. With 3 bases clipped from V and 6 bases from J, the junction kept 7 bases outside the gene matches. This CDR3 has 16 residues. The CDR3 bases are TGTGCCACCAGTGATACCTCCGGGACTAGCCCCGGGGAGCTGTTTTTT. It specifies CATSDTSGTSPGELFF.

The table lists this clonotype with many counts. V is TRBV9 and J is TRBJ2-5; maybe TRBD1 (6 bases). In germline, CDR1 is SGDLS, CDR2 YYNGEE. This CDR3 region has 15 residues. Trimming left V 0 bases short and J 5 bases short, with 14 bases between. CDR3 residues: CASSVGAGDSETQYF. CDR3 in DNA: TGTGCCAGCAGCGTAGGGGCAGGGGATAGCGAGACCCAGTACTTC. Full variable domain (missing parts from reference TRBV9 and TRBJ2-5): DSGVTQTPKHLITATGQRVTLRCSPRSGDLSVYWYQQSLDQGLQFLIQYYNGEERAKGNILERFSAQQFPDLHSELNLSSLELGDSALYFCASSVGAGDSETQYFGPGTRLLVL.

This rearrangement joins TRBV6-4 to TRBJ2-1; the D is unclear. The CDR3 extends over 13 amino acids. Between the trimmed V and J ends, which lost 4 bases and 7 bases, there was a span of 11 bases. The germline CDR1 and CDR2 sequences are MRHNA and SNTAGT. This chain's CDR3 is CASSAQLGNEQFF. In DNA, the CDR3 is TGTGCCAGCAGTGCCCAACTGGGGAATGAGCAGTTCTTC.

This clonotype showed up just a few times. The chain carries TRBV6-1 and TRBJ2-7, with 7 bases identical to TRBD1. The CDR3 runs 14 residues. Trimming cost V 2 bases and J 4 bases; bases outside gene matches: 5. The germline V gene encodes CDR1 MNHNS and CDR2 SASEGT. The CDR3 reads CASSESGGKYEQYV. As DNA, the CDR3 is TGTGCCAGCAGTGAATCAGGGGGTAAATACGAGCAGTACGTC.

The CDR3 DNA reads as TGTGCCAGCAGCGGTTTTCGGAACACTGAAGCTTTCTTT. Translated: CASSGFRNTEAFF. The chain recombines TRBV7-2 with TRBJ1-1; no clear D gene. This CDR3 spans 13 amino acids. Trimming removed 5 bases from V and 1 base from J, with 8 bases in between. The germline V gene has CDR1 SGHTA and CDR2 FQGNSA.

The chain employs TRBV5-1 and TRBJ2-1; D is ambiguous. This CDR3 contains 16 residues. With 0 bases removed from V and 0 bases from J, the gap between germline ends came to 10 bases. The V gene's germline CDR1 is SGHRS and CDR2 YFSETQ. The CDR3 DNA is TGCGCCAGCAGCTTGGAGGCTAGGTCCTCCTACAATGAGCAGTTCTTC. Protein: CASSLEARSSYNEQFF.

Only a few counts were recorded for this clonotype. The chain joins TRBV10-1 to TRBJ2-3; TRBD2 might be the D (6 bases). This CDR3 is 16 amino acids long. Germline V gives CDR1 WNHNN, CDR2 SYGVQD (reference sequence). V was cut by 2 bases and J by 3 bases, with 15 bases left in between. The CDR3 sequence is CASSEDREMGTDTQYF. In nucleotides, the CDR3 is TGCGCCAGCAGTGAGGACCGGGAGATGGGGACAGATACGCAGTATTTT.

This clonotype has more than one count but fewer than ten. The chain recombines TRBV7-9 with TRBJ2-2; D uncertain. CDR1 and CDR2 (germline): SEHNR, FQNEAQ (reference sequence). V lost 4 bases to trimming and J lost 4 bases, with 7 bases between them. CDR3 length: 13 residues. CDR3 in DNA: TGTGCCAGCAGCTCACTTGTCACCGGGGAGCTGTTTTTT. Translated, it gives CASSSLVTGELFF.

The chain recombines TRBV4-3 with TRBJ1-3; tentative D call: TRBD1 (5 bases). Per the germline V gene, CDR1 is LGHNA and CDR2 is YSLEER. Trimming removed 0 bases from V and 0 bases from J, with 9 bases in between. The CDR3 is made up of 16 amino acids. The CDR3 here is CASSQDRAASGNTIYF. The CDR3 region has the DNA TGCGCCAGCAGCCAAGACAGGGCCGCCTCTGGAAACACCATATATTTT.

The rearrangement uses TRBV9 and TRBJ2-3, with unresolved D. Germline CDR1 and CDR2: SGDLS and YYNGEE. The CDR3 length is 15 residues. The V and J ends lost 1 base and 0 bases respectively, with 9 bases between them. The CDR3 spells CASSVRETSTDTQYF. The CDR3 DNA reads as TGTGCCAGCAGCGTACGTGAGACTAGCACAGATACGCAGTATTTT.

V is TRBV9 and J is TRBJ2-7; D might be TRBD2 (6 bases). The V gene's germline CDR1 is SGDLS and CDR2 YYNGEE. The CDR3 totals 17 residues. The germline V and J ends were trimmed by 3 bases and 1 base, with 20 bases remaining between them. This CDR3 is CASSAADGGMRSYEQYF. CDR3 nucleotide sequence: TGTGCCAGCAGCGCCGCCGATGGGGGGATGAGGTCCTACGAGCAGTACTTC. Supplemented by reference TRBV9 and TRBJ2-7, the full variable domain reads DSGVTQTPKHLITATGQRVTLRCSPRSGDLSVYWYQQSLDQGLQFLIQYYNGEERAKGNILERFSAQQFPDLHSELNLSSLELGDSALYFCASSAADGGMRSYEQYFGPGTRLTVT.

This clonotype was observed at least ten times. The chain carries TRBV3-1 and TRBJ2-2, with 11 bases matching TRBD2. CDR3 size: 16 residues. Trimming removed 5 bases from V and 5 bases from J; junction bases left unmatched: 7. The germline gives CDR1 LGHDT, CDR2 YNNKEL (reference sequence). The chain's CDR3 is CASSYGTSGRTGELFF. CDR3 coding DNA: TGTGCCAGCAGCTACGGGACTAGCGGACGAACCGGGGAGCTGTTTTTT. The whole variable domain, filled in from reference TRBV3-1 and TRBJ2-2, reads DTAVSQTPKYLVTQMGNDKSIKCEQNLGHDTMYWYKQDSKKFLKIMFSYNNKELIINETVPNRFSPKSPDKAHLNLHINSLELGDSAVYFCASSYGTSGRTGELFFGEGSRLTVL.

This clonotype occurred once. This chain joins TRBV5-5 and TRBJ1-2; no clear D. CDR3 length equals 15 residues. CDR1 SGHKS and CDR2 YYEKEE come from the germline V gene (reference sequence). Deletions cut 6 bases from V and 6 bases from J, with 21 bases between. In DNA, the CDR3 is TGTGCCAGCATCTTAACAGAGGGTTATGTTCATGGCTACACCTTC. Protein product: CASILTEGYVHGYTF.

Only a few counts were recorded for this clonotype. The chain is built from TRBV19 and TRBJ2-7, with D perhaps matching TRBD1 (6 bases). With 3 bases removed from V and 6 bases from J, the gap between germline ends came to 9 bases. Looked up from germline, CDR1 is LNHDA and CDR2 is SQIVND (reference sequence). CDR3 length: 12 amino acids. CDR3 nucleotides: TGTGCCAGTAGTATGGACAGACGCGAGCAGTACTTC. It yields the protein CASSMDRREQYF.

This clonotype has just a few counts. The chain links TRBV5-5 to TRBJ2-5; D is perhaps TRBD2 (5 bases). This CDR3 has 15 amino acids. The V and J ends lost 5 bases and 2 bases respectively, with 16 bases between them. Germline-derived CDR1 and CDR2 are SGHKS and YYEKEE (reference sequence). DNA for the CDR3: TGTGCCAGCAGTCGCGTCGAAGGGAGACAAGAGACCCAGTACTTC. Its translation: CASSRVEGRQETQYF.

This clonotype has just a few counts. This chain joins TRBV18 and TRBJ2-2; D may be TRBD2 (5 bases). There are 17 residues in the CDR3. Germline V CDR1 and CDR2: KGHSH, LQKENI. Deletions cut 3 bases from V and 0 bases from J, with 14 bases between. The CDR3 DNA is TGTGCCAGCTCACCGTATCTCCGGGGAACGAACACCGGGGAGCTGTTTTTT. Protein product: CASSPYLRGTNTGELFF.

This clonotype has a handful of counts. The genes are TRBV6-4 and TRBJ2-1, with D possibly being TRBD2 (5 bases). The CDR3 contains 12 residues. The V gene's germline CDR1 is MRHNA and CDR2 SNTAGT. Trimming took 4 bases from V and 7 from J, leaving 8 bases between them. CDR3 in DNA: TGTGCCAGCAGTGGCACGGGGAATGAGCAGTTCTTC. Translated: CASSGTGNEQFF.